The text below deals with one TCR beta chain. The antigen is unknown. A read error may be the cause here, since a much bigger clone is one base away. These data originate in a study of regulatory T cells in long-lasting Graves disease. Study-wide results and limits: Preferential use of TRBV28, TRBJ1-2 and TRBJ2-5 was seen in persistent disease.

In building TCR beta libraries, iRepertoire HTBI primers were used together with Arm-PCR of CDR3 regions. TCRdb reanalysed the multiplex PCR reads using MiXCR and keeps one entry per CDR3 protein. The sample carries around 400,000 distinct CDR3 sequences, roughly a quarter recorded once. The time point was: persistent/refractory GD, antithyroid drugs over 5 years with positive TRAb. PBMCs provided the RNA from which the TCR library was made. Germline values: CDR1 SGHTS, CDR2 YDEGEE. CDR3 length: 16 amino acids. J gave up 2 bases and V 6 bases, and 11 bases lay outside the gene matches. The V call is TRBV5-8, the J call TRBJ2-5; 9 bases map to TRBD1. The TCR comes from a female donor with Graves disease. The input for sequencing was peripheral blood mononuclear cells (PBMCs), taken when the disease was refractory, from a patient treated with antithyroid drugs. CDR3 protein: CASNPFRDRDQETQYF. As DNA, the CDR3 is TGTGCCAGCAACCCATTCCGGGACAGGGATCAAGAGACCCAGTACTTC.